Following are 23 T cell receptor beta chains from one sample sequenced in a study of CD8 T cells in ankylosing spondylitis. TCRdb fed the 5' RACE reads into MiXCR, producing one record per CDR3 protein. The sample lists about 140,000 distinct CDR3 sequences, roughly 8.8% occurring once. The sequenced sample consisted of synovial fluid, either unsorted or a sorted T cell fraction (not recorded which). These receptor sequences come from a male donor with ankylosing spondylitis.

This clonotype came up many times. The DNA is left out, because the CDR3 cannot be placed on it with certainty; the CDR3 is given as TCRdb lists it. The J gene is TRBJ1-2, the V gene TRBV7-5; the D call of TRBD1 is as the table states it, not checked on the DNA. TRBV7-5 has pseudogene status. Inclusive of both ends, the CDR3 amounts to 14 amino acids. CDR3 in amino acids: CISVPPQRTLGYTF.

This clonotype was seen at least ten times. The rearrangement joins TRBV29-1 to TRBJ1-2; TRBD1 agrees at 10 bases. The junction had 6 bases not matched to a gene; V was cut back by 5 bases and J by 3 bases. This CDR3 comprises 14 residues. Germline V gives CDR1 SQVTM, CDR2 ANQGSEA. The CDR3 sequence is CSVTRTGGDYGYTF. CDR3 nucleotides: TGCAGCGTTACCCGGACAGGGGGAGACTATGGCTACACCTTC.

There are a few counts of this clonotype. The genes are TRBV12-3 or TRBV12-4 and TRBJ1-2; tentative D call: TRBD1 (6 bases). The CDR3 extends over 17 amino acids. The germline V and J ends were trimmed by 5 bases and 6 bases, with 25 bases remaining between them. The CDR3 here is CASSPRFPPGGRDGYTF. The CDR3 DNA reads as TGTGCCAGCAGTCCCCGGTTCCCCCCCGGGGGGCGCGATGGCTACACCTTC.

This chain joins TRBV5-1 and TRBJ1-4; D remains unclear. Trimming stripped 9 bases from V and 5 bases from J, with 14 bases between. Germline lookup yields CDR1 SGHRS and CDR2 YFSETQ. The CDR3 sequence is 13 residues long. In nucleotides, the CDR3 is TGCGCCACCCGTGTGGGGTCGAATGAAAAACTGTTTTTT. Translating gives CATRVGSNEKLFF.

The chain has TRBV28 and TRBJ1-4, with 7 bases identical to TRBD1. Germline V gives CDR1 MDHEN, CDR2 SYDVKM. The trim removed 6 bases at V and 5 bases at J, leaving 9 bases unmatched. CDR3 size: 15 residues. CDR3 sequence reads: CASSRAGTDNEKLFF. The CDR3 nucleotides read TGTGCCAGCAGCCGGGCCGGGACAGACAATGAAAAACTGTTTTTT.

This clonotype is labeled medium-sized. The CDR3 protein is CASSPVALAGQETQYF. CDR3 nucleotides: TGTGCCAGCAGCCCGGTCGCTCTAGCGGGACAAGAGACCCAGTACTTC. The rearrangement links TRBV9 to TRBJ2-5; 9 bases agree with TRBD2. The CDR3 sequence is 16 residues long. Germline trimming cut 4 bases from V and 2 bases from J; bases unmatched to any gene: 9. Germline loops: CDR1 SGDLS, CDR2 YYNGEE. Variable domain in full (rest from reference TRBV9 and TRBJ2-5): DSGVTQTPKHLITATGQRVTLRCSPRSGDLSVYWYQQSLDQGLQFLIQYYNGEERAKGNILERFSAQQFPDLHSELNLSSLELGDSALYFCASSPVALAGQETQYFGPGTRLLVL.

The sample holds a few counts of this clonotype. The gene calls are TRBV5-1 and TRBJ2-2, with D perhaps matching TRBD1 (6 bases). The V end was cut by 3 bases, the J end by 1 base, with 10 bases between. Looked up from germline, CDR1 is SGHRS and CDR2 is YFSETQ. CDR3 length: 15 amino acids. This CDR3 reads CASSSTGQNTGELFF. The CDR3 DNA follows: TGCGCCAGCAGCTCGACAGGACAGAACACCGGGGAGCTGTTTTTT.

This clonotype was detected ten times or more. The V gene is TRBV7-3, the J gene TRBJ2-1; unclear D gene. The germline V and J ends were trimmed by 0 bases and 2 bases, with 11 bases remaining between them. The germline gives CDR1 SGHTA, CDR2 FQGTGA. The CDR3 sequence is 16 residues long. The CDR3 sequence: CASSLTRTSTYNEQFF. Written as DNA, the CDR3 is TGTGCCAGCAGCTTAACTAGGACCTCCACCTACAATGAGCAGTTCTTC.

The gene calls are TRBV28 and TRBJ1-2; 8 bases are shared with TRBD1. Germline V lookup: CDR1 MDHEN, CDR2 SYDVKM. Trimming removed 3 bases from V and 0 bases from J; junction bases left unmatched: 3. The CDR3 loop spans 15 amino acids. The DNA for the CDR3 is TGTGCCAGCAGTTTGTCGACAGGGGCTAACTATGGCTACACCTTC. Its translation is CASSLSTGANYGYTF.

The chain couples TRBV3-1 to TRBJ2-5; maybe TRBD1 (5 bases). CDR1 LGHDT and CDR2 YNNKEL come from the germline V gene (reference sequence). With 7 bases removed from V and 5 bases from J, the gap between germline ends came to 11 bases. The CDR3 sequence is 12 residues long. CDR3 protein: CASMGLQETQYF. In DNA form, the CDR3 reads TGTGCCAGCATGGGGCTTCAGGAGACCCAGTACTTC.

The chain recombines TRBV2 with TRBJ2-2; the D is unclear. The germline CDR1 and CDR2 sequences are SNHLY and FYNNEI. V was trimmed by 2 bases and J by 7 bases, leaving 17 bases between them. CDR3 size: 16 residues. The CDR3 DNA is TGTGCCAGCAGTGAAAGTCTAGTTGCGTCCGACGGGGAGCTGTTTTTT. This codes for CASSESLVASDGELFF.

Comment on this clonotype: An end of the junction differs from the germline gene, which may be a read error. CDR3 protein: CASSLYRDRDQHYEQYF. Written as DNA, the CDR3 is TGTGCTAGCAGCTTATACCGAGACAGAGACCAACACTACGAGCAGTACTTC. The V and J genes are TRBV7-7 and TRBJ2-7; D may be TRBD1 (5 bases). Germline CDR1 reads SSHAT; CDR2 reads FNYEAQ (reference sequence). The CDR3 sequence is 17 residues long.

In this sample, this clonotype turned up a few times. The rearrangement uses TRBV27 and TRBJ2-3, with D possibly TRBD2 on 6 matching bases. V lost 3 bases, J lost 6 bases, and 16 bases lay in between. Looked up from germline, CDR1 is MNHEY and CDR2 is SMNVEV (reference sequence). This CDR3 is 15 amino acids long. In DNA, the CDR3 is TGTGCCAGCAGTTTTTTGGAGGGAACCCTTGATACGCAGTATTTT. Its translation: CASSFLEGTLDTQYF.

CDR3 sequence reads: CSLSSSLERGGTDTQYF. The CDR3 DNA is TGCAGTCTATCGAGTTCCCTCGAGCGGGGGGGCACAGATACGCAGTATTTT. The chain combines TRBV20-1 with TRBJ2-3, with 9 nucleotides matching TRBD2. CDR3 size: 17 residues. J was trimmed by 1 base and V by 8 bases; bases with no gene match: 16. Per the germline V gene, CDR1 is DFQATT and CDR2 is SNEGSKA (reference sequence).

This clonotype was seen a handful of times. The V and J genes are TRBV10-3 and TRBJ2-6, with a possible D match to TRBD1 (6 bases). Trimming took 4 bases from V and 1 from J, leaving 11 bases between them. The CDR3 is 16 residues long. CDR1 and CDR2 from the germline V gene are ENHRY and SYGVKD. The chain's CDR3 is CAISATGASGANVLTF. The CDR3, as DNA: TGTGCCATCAGTGCGACAGGAGCATCTGGGGCCAACGTCCTGACTTTC.

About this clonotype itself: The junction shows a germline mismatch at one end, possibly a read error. The DNA for the CDR3 is TGTGCTAGCAGCCCGGATGGGGAGACCCAGTACTTC. The encoded protein is CASSPDGETQYF. The chain joins TRBV7-7 to TRBJ2-5; no reliable D call. Germline V lookup: CDR1 SSHAT, CDR2 FNYEAQ (reference sequence). This CDR3 has 12 residues. Filled out from reference TRBV7-7 and TRBJ2-5, the complete variable domain reads GAGVSQSPRYKVTKRGQDVTLRCDPISSHATLYWYQQALGQGPEFLTYFNYEAQPDKSGLPSDRFSAERPEGSISTLTIQRTEQRDSAMYRCASSPDGETQYFGPGTRLLVL.

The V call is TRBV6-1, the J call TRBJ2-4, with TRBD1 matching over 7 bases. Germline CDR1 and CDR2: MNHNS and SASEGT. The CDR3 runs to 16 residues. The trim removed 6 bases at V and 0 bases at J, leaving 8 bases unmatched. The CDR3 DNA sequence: TGTGCCAGCAGCTCGGGACAGCTACTAGCCAAAAACATTCAGTACTTC. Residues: CASSSGQLLAKNIQYF.

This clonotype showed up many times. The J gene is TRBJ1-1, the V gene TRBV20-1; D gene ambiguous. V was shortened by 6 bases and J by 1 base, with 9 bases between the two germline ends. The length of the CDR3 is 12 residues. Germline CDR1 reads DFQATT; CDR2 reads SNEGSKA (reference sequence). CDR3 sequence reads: CSAMTGNTEAFF. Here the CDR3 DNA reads TGCAGTGCCATGACTGGGAACACTGAAGCTTTCTTT.

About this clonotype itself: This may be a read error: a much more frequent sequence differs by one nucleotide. CDR3 sequence reads: CASSSTGRPRGGIGAFF. In nucleotides, the CDR3 is TGTGCCAGCAGTTCCACAGGTCGGCCCAGGGGAGGAATAGGAGCTTTCTTT. This rearrangement joins TRBV25-1 to TRBJ1-1, with D possibly being TRBD1 (6 bases). Trimming shortened V by 5 bases and J by 10 bases, and 29 bases separated the two germline ends. CDR3 size: 17 residues. Per germline, CDR1 MGHDK and CDR2 SYGVNS. Looking up the rest from reference TRBV25-1 and TRBJ1-1 gives the full variable domain: EADIYQTPRYLVIGTGKKITLECSQTMGHDKMYWYQQDPGMELHLIHYSYGVNSTEKGDLSSESTVSRIRTEHFPLTLESARPSHTSQYLCASSSTGRPRGGIGAFFGQGTRLTVV.

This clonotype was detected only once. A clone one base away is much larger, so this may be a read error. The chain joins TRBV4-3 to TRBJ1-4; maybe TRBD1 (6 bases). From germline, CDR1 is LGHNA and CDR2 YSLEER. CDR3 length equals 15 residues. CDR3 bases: TGCGCCAGCAGCCAAACCGACAGGTCTAATGAAGAACTGTTTTTT. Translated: CASSQTDRSNEELFF.

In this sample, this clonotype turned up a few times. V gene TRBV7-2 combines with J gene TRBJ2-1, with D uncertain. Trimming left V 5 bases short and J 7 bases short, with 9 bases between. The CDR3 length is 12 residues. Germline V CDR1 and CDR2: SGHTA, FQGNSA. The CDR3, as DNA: TGTGCCAGCAGCCCCTACAGAAATGAGCAGTTCTTC. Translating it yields CASSPYRNEQFF.

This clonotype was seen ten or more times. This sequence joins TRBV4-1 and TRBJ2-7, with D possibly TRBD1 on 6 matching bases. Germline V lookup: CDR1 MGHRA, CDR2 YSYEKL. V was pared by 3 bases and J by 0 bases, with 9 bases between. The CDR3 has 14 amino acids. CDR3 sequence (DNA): TGCGCCAGCAGCCATGGACAGTCCTCCTACGAGCAGTACTTC. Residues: CASSHGQSSYEQYF.

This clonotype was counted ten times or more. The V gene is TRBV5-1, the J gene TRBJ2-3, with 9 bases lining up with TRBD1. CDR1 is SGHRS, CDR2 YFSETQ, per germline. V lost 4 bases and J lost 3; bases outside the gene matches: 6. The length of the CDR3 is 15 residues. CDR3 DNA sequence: TGCGCCAGCAGCATCCGGGACAGGGTAACAGATACGCAGTATTTT. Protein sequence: CASSIRDRVTDTQYF.